Below, 2 T cell receptor beta chains from the same sample are listed, as sequenced in a study of blood T cells in healthy people across ages. Together with a sample-barcoded 5' primer, a J-beta primer mix was included in a second PCR lasting about 6 to 11 cycles. TCRdb passed the 5' RACE reads through MiXCR, listing each CDR3 protein once. The sample holds approximately 800,000 distinct CDR3 sequences, roughly 25% seen once. The sample was also linked to a second study, of T cells of mothers and their children.

The specimen was blood. The receptors were gathered from a boy aged 10-17 years in good health.

This clonotype showed up just a few times. The chain links TRBV7-3 to TRBJ2-1; 8 bases match TRBD1. Per germline, CDR1 SGHTA and CDR2 FQGTGA. The CDR3 sequence is 17 residues long. After removal of 2 bases from V and 7 bases from J, the junction contained 13 bases not matched to a gene. The CDR3 here is CASSLQRRQGYGNEQFF. The CDR3 DNA follows: TGTGCCAGCAGCTTACAAAGAAGACAGGGGTACGGTAATGAGCAGTTCTTC.

This clonotype appeared a few times. The J gene is TRBJ1-2, the V gene TRBV4-3; tentatively, D is TRBD1 (6 bases). Germline-derived CDR1 and CDR2 are LGHNA and YSLEER. The CDR3 consists of 18 residues. V was cut by 0 bases and J by 4 bases, with 21 bases left in between. The CDR3 spells CASSQEQQGRAMGYGYTF. CDR3 DNA sequence: TGCGCCAGCAGCCAAGAACAACAGGGACGGGCGATGGGCTATGGCTACACCTTC.